These T cell receptor beta chains were read from a single sample in a study of early T cells in non-severe SARS-CoV-2 infection. In TCRdb, the 5' RACE reads were re-called with MiXCR into one record per CDR3 protein. This sample has tens of thousands of distinct CDR3 sequences, with around 9.9% found just once. The sample comprised whole blood. These TCRs come from an adult who was a healthcare worker with PCR-confirmed SARS-CoV-2 infection or an uninfected control (not recorded which). CDR3s leave out the opening cysteine and the closing phenylalanine or tryptophan.

v_call,j_call,cdr3_length,cdr3_aa
TRBV11-2,TRBJ2-7,11,ASSLEPGNEQY
TRBV20-1,TRBJ2-1,12,SATLYRSANEQF
TRBV3-1,TRBJ2-7,16,ASSQDSLIRDREAEQY
TRBV6-2/TRBV6-3,TRBJ2-7,10,ASSSGTYEQY
TRBV5-1,TRBJ2-3,14,ASTPLPSRYTDTQY
TRBV18,TRBJ2-4,12,ASSPPGERDIQY
TRBV20-1,TRBJ2-7,12,SARVGGPATEQY
TRBV12-3/TRBV12-4,TRBJ2-1,13,ASSLVSGRYNEQF
TRBV29-1,TRBJ1-5,13,SVETGRGLSQPQH
TRBV7-8,TRBJ1-1,12,ASSPYGQNTEAF
TRBV7-9,TRBJ2-1,13,ASSPAESSYNEQF
TRBV2,TRBJ1-5,12,ASSLDRRPQPQH
TRBV4-2,TRBJ1-4,14,ASSQGGTATNEKLF
TRBV3-1,TRBJ2-5,13,ASSQASGQKETQY
TRBV29-1,TRBJ2-1,9,SVDRGNEQF
TRBV25-1,TRBJ2-5,11,ASSEGDGVAQY
TRBV29-1,TRBJ2-7,9,SVFRTGEQY
TRBV5-1,TRBJ2-7,12,ASSLLVGSYEQY
TRBV10-3,TRBJ2-7,18,AISEAEVSGLPQLRYEQY
TRBV6-4,TRBJ2-6,13,ASRRTALGANVLT
TRBV7-2,TRBJ2-2,12,ASSFDRGTGELF
TRBV2,TRBJ2-7,9,ASAKSYEQY
TRBV21-1,TRBJ2-2,8,ASSSGELF
TRBV19,TRBJ2-2,14,ASSSPGQGHTGELF
TRBV19,TRBJ1-5,13,ASSLDRGSNQPQH
TRBV28,TRBJ1-5,11,ASSSYVTEPQH
TRBV7-9,TRBJ2-1,12,ASSFGGNYNEQF
TRBV27,TRBJ1-6,13,ASRGEGSYNSPLH
TRBV6-2/TRBV6-3,TRBJ2-1,11,ASTSGRGNEQF
TRBV25-1,TRBJ2-7,6,ASSEAQ
TRBV20-1,TRBJ2-2,14,SAPGREGRDTGELF
TRBV10-1,TRBJ1-2,14,ASSPGQGPQREGYT
TRBV12-3/TRBV12-4,TRBJ2-1,15,ASSSPMLGESYNEQF
TRBV5-4,TRBJ2-7,11,ASSLGQNYEQY
TRBV7-9,TRBJ2-5,9,ASRPQETQY
TRBV5-6,TRBJ2-1,10,ASSLSLNEQF
TRBV29-1,TRBJ2-3,14,SVEMRLAGMTDTQY
TRBV7-9,TRBJ1-2,16,ASSLPPNQITLNYGYT
TRBV28,TRBJ2-5,11,ASTRGGGETQY
TRBV5-1,TRBJ1-2,14,ASRPLRRSLRYGYT
TRBV28,TRBJ2-5,12,ASSLFGPQETQY
TRBV29-1,TRBJ2-7,13,SVDDWTSGSYEQY
TRBV11-2,TRBJ2-7,10,ASSLSNYEQY
TRBV28,TRBJ2-2,12,ASAKLTYTGELF
TRBV29-1,TRBJ1-3,9,SVDMTGTIY
TRBV7-2,TRBJ2-3,12,ASSPGLPGDTQY
TRBV2,TRBJ2-1,10,ASTGTGHEQF
TRBV7-9,TRBJ2-3,13,ASSPGPGDSDTQY
TRBV20-1,TRBJ2-1,12,SASAESSYNEQF
TRBV6-2/TRBV6-3,TRBJ1-1,12,ASSYGSRGTEAF
TRBV29-1,TRBJ2-7,9,SVAGNYEQY
TRBV20-1,TRBJ2-7,14,SAESTSQGIRYEQY
TRBV4-2,TRBJ2-2,13,ASSQESRNTGELF
TRBV12-3/TRBV12-4,TRBJ2-1,14,ASTQTSGSAYNEQF